This T cell receptor beta chain was retrieved from a study of blood T cell repertoires in COVID-19. Here immunoSEQ multiplex PCR was the method, and the copy in TCRdb shows in-frame clones only, minus some. The data hold about 240,000 clones, with roughly 87% observed a single time. The sample consisted of peripheral blood. The receptor comes from a man in his 60s who had recovered from COVID-19.

This CDR3 reads CASSLSGGNTDTQYF. CDR3 coding DNA: TGTGCCAGCAGTTTGAGCGGGGGGAACACAGATACGCAGTATTTT. The chain recombines TRBV2 with TRBJ2-3; TRBD2 matches at 9 bases. Germline V gene lookup returns CDR1 SNHLY and CDR2 FYNNEI. There are 15 residues in the CDR3. V lost 5 bases and J lost 2; bases outside the gene matches: 5. Full variable domain (outside the CDR3, taken from reference TRBV2 and TRBJ2-3): EPEVTQTPSHQVTQMGQEVILRCVPISNHLYFYWYRQILGQKVEFLVSFYNNEISEKSEIFDDQFSVERPDGSNFTLKIRSTKLEDSAMYFCASSLSGGNTDTQYFGPGTRLTVL.